This TCR beta chain was recorded in a study of T cell repertoires in cytomegalovirus infection. The wider study: HLA-B-restricted CMV epitopes that are well studied were used alongside recently identified HLA-C-restricted ones. Public TCR beta signature analysis indicated the presence of both CMV infection and matching HLA type. General study points: Ex vivo responses were dominated by HLA-C-restricted CMV-specific TCR beta clonotypes. CMV carriers with the relevant HLA were identified by cumulative public TCR beta family frequency.

In regard to this clonotype: No antigen is known for it.

Using its own MiXCR run on the reads, TCRdb lists one record per CDR3 protein. This sample carries fewer than 850,000 distinct CDR3 sequences, about 28% of them seen once, and the ten largest clones take 13%. Germline lookup yields CDR1 ENHRY and CDR2 SYGVKD. This CDR3 is 16 amino acids long. Trimming left V 0 bases short and J 9 bases short, with 15 bases between. The receptor was isolated from a human donor in good health (CMV status not recorded). Some clones in this sample may be carry-over from other donors' samples. The chain has TRBV10-3 and TRBJ1-6; D is possibly TRBD1 (6 bases). Sequenced material: cultured CD8+ T cells from PBMCs, taken from culture after CMV antigen stimulation. CDR3 nucleotides: TGTGCCATCAGTGAGTCTAGTTCAGGGGTAGCTTCACCCCTCCACTTT. Translated: CAISESSSGVASPLHF.